The 31 T cell receptor beta chains below all came from one sample that was sequenced in a study of blood T cell repertoires in COVID-19 (dated by TCRdb to 2018 to 2021). The library was generated by the immunoSEQ multiplex PCR assay. The table comes from immuneACCESS by way of TCRdb, which keeps in-frame sequences with V and J called. Part of the clones is missing from these tables; in studies checked, under half for an unresolved V gene and the rest for unknown reasons. Across this sample there are about 300,000 clones, with about 85% seen only once. Roughly 14% of the sample lies in the top ten. The source material was peripheral blood. Receptor source: a human donor in a cohort sampled during active COVID-19.

As concerns this clone: The sample contains more than one DNA sequence encoding this CDR3. This chain joins TRBV5-1 and TRBJ2-2; 7 bases line up with TRBD2. V lost 0 bases to trimming and J lost 4 bases; unmatched junction nucleotides: 6. CDR1 and CDR2 (germline): SGHRS, YFSETQ. The CDR3 is 16 residues long. The CDR3 here is CASSLVAGVGTGELFF. In DNA, the CDR3 is TGCGCCAGCAGCTTGGTTGCGGGAGTAGGCACCGGGGAGCTGTTTTTT.

Here the CDR3 DNA reads TGCGCCAGCAGTGACCAACATTCGACTGAAGCTTTCTTT. It specifies CASSDQHSTEAFF. The rearrangement links TRBV10-1 to TRBJ1-1; D call uncertain. Looked up from germline, CDR1 is WNHNN and CDR2 is SYGVQD (reference sequence). V lost 3 bases and J 5 bases, leaving 10 bases between the germline ends. CDR3 length: 13 amino acids.

As concerns this clone: The sample holds other DNA sequences that translate to the same CDR3. The chain combines TRBV18 with TRBJ2-7; D call uncertain. V shed 0 bases and J shed 0 bases, with 3 bases lying between them. CDR3 length: 13 amino acids. Germline-derived CDR1 and CDR2 are KGHSH and LQKENI. The CDR3: CASSPPSSYEQYF. In DNA form, the CDR3 reads TGTGCCAGCTCACCACCGAGCTCCTACGAGCAGTACTTC.

The chain links TRBV29-1 to TRBJ1-5, with a weak D call TRBD1 (5 bases). This CDR3 region has 15 residues. The germline CDR1 and CDR2 sequences are SQVTM and ANQGSEA. V lost 6 bases to trimming and J lost 2 bases, with 17 bases between them. The CDR3 bases are TGCAGCGTGTCAGACAGTTATTTTGGCAATCAGCCCCAGCATTTT. Protein: CSVSDSYFGNQPQHF.

The chain employs TRBV5-1 and TRBJ2-6, with D possibly TRBD1 on 6 matching bases. CDR1 SGHRS and CDR2 YFSETQ come from the germline V gene. Trimming left V 4 bases short and J 0 bases short, with 11 bases between. The CDR3 spans 16 residues. This CDR3 is CASSPDRPSGANVLTF. DNA for the CDR3: TGCGCCAGCAGCCCCGACAGGCCCTCTGGGGCCAACGTCCTGACTTTC.

The chain recombines TRBV9 with TRBJ2-2; D may be TRBD2 (5 bases). The CDR3 runs to 14 residues. The germline gives CDR1 SGDLS, CDR2 YYNGEE. V was clipped by 5 bases and J by 1 base, with 9 bases between them. The CDR3 DNA reads as TGTGCCAGCAGACCTGGACTGAACACCGGGGAGCTGTTTTTT. Translating gives CASRPGLNTGELFF.

The chain has TRBV18 and TRBJ1-1; D is undetermined. The CDR3 consists of 13 residues. The germline V and J ends were trimmed by 6 bases and 1 base, with 9 bases remaining between them. Germline V gene sequence: CDR1 KGHSH, CDR2 LQKENI. The CDR3 spells CASSPLENTEAFF. The CDR3 DNA reads as TGTGCCAGCTCCCCCCTAGAGAACACTGAAGCTTTCTTT.

The CDR3 protein is CASSIQGDYGYTF. The CDR3 DNA follows: TGTGCCAGTAGTATACAGGGTGACTATGGCTACACCTTC. The chain recombines TRBV19 with TRBJ1-2, with D possibly being TRBD1 (5 bases). V lost 2 bases to trimming and J lost 3 bases, with 7 bases between them. CDR3 length equals 13 residues. Germline CDR1 and CDR2: LNHDA and SQIVND (reference sequence).

The V call is TRBV10-2, the J call TRBJ1-3; 8 bases are a match to TRBD1. This CDR3 has 15 residues. Per germline, CDR1 WSHSY and CDR2 SAAADI. Unmatched junction bases numbered 2, after V lost 1 base and J lost 3 bases. Here the CDR3 reads CASSEFRGHGNTIYF. The DNA of the CDR3 is TGCGCCAGCAGTGAGTTCAGGGGGCATGGAAACACCATATATTTT.

The rearrangement uses TRBV5-1 and TRBJ2-1; possible D gene TRBD2, 6 bases. Between the trimmed V and J ends, which lost 4 bases and 7 bases, there was a span of 18 bases. The CDR3 runs to 15 residues. Germline loops: CDR1 SGHRS, CDR2 YFSETQ. CDR3 protein: CASSRVLGGGNEQFF. DNA of the CDR3: TGCGCCAGCAGCCGGGTCTTAGGTGGGGGGAATGAGCAGTTCTTC.

The chain uses TRBV20-1 and TRBJ2-1; 8 nucleotides align to TRBD2. This CDR3 comprises 17 residues. V shed 3 bases, J shed 0 bases, and the junction held 10 bases outside the gene matches. In germline, CDR1 is DFQATT, CDR2 SNEGSKA (reference sequence). The CDR3, as DNA: TGCAGTGCTAGTACTGGGAGCGGGAGTTACTCCTACAATGAGCAGTTCTTC. This gives the protein CSASTGSGSYSYNEQFF.

This chain uses TRBV27 with TRBJ1-4; 7 bases align to TRBD1. V shed 7 bases and J 1 base; nucleotides not matched to a gene: 3. The length of the CDR3 is 14 residues. The V gene's germline CDR1 is MNHEY and CDR2 SMNVEV (reference sequence). The CDR3 nucleotides read TGTGCCAGCAAGGACAGGAGAACTAATGAAAAACTGTTTTTT. Translation: CASKDRRTNEKLFF. The full variable domain, rest sourced from reference TRBV27 and TRBJ1-4, is EAQVTQNPRYLITVTGKKLTVTCSQNMNHEYMSWYRQDPGLGLRQIYYSMNVEVTDKGDVPEGYKVSRKEKRNFPLILESPSPNQTSLYFCASKDRRTNEKLFFGSGTQLSVL.

This clone was picked up one time. J is TRBJ2-1 and V is TRBV19; unclear D gene. The CDR3 is 15 residues long. CDR1 and CDR2 (germline): LNHDA, SQIVND (reference sequence). V lost 5 bases and J 8 bases, leaving 19 bases between the germline ends. Here the CDR3 reads CASSLGLNTKDEQFF. The CDR3 coding sequence is TGTGCCAGTAGTCTTGGGCTCAACACGAAGGATGAGCAGTTCTTC.

The chain is built from TRBV7-2 and TRBJ1-5; D uncertain. CDR3 length: 15 amino acids. The V gene lost 5 bases and the J gene lost 6 bases, with 17 bases spanning the gap. Germline loops: CDR1 SGHTA, CDR2 FQGNSA. CDR3 in DNA: TGTGCCAGCAGCCCAGGTCCCTTAGCGGCTCAGCCCCAGCATTTT. Residues: CASSPGPLAAQPQHF.

This rearrangement joins TRBV4-1 to TRBJ1-2; no firm D call. Trimming stripped 4 bases from V and 8 bases from J, with 20 bases between. CDR3 length: 15 residues. Per the germline V gene, CDR1 is MGHRA and CDR2 is YSYEKL. CDR3 sequence (DNA): TGCGCCAGCAGCCCCTCTGCGGCTCGCCTGGAGGGCTACACCTTC. Residues: CASSPSAARLEGYTF.

The chain joins TRBV7-9 to TRBJ1-4; no clear D gene. The CDR3 spans 15 residues. The germline gives CDR1 SEHNR, CDR2 FQNEAQ (reference sequence). V was trimmed by 2 bases and J by 0 bases, leaving 7 bases between them. CDR3 in DNA: TGTGCCAGCAGCTTAAGTTCGGCAACTAATGAAAAACTGTTTTTT. Amino acids: CASSLSSATNEKLFF.

V usage is TRBV6-6 and J usage is TRBJ2-3, with TRBD2 matching over 7 bases. Germline CDR1 reads MNHNY; CDR2 reads SVGAGI (reference sequence). J gave up 2 bases and V 4 bases, and 6 bases lay outside the gene matches. The CDR3 is made up of 15 amino acids. CDR3 coding DNA: TGTGCCAGCAGTTCTAGCGGACCTAACACAGATACGCAGTATTTT. Protein product: CASSSSGPNTDTQYF.

A single count supports this clone. The chain has TRBV28 and TRBJ1-2; maybe TRBD1 (6 bases). The CDR3 contains 14 residues. Germline V lookup: CDR1 MDHEN, CDR2 SYDVKM. Between the trimmed V and J ends, which lost 6 bases and 5 bases, there was a span of 16 bases. Here the CDR3 DNA reads TGTGCCAGCAGACAACAGGGATCGGAGTATGGCTACACCTTC. This gives the protein CASRQQGSEYGYTF.

This clone was observed a handful of times. CDR3 amino acids: CASKTTDRLGYTF. Written as DNA, the CDR3 is TGTGCCAGTAAAACCACAGACCGCCTCGGCTACACCTTC. The chain joins TRBV19 to TRBJ1-2; no reliable D call. V was trimmed by 7 bases and J by 8 bases, leaving 17 bases between them. The V gene's germline CDR1 is LNHDA and CDR2 SQIVND (reference sequence). The CDR3 has 13 residues.

V and J are TRBV24-1 and TRBJ2-5, with 9 bases matching TRBD1. Per germline, CDR1 KGHDR and CDR2 SFDVKD. The CDR3 sequence is 16 residues long. V gave up 6 bases and J gave up 2 bases; unmatched junction bases: 9. The CDR3 nucleotides are TGTGCCACCAGTATGGGGGGACAGGGACCACAAGAGACCCAGTACTTC. Protein: CATSMGGQGPQETQYF.

V usage is TRBV2 and J usage is TRBJ2-7, with 11 bases aligning to TRBD2. The CDR3 contains 16 residues. The germline CDR1 and CDR2 sequences are SNHLY and FYNNEI. The trim removed 7 bases at V and 5 bases at J, leaving 13 bases unmatched. CDR3 residues: CASIPGMVAGGHEQYF. DNA of the CDR3: TGTGCCAGCATCCCCGGAATGGTAGCGGGAGGGCACGAGCAGTACTTC.

The chain is built from TRBV7-2 and TRBJ1-5, with TRBD1 matching over 10 bases. This CDR3 is 15 amino acids long. The ends lost 5 bases at V and 7 bases at J; junction bases unmatched: 8. Germline V gene lookup returns CDR1 SGHTA and CDR2 FQGNSA. CDR3 DNA: TGTGCCAGCAGCATCGACAGGGGGCGAAACCAGCCCCAGCATTTT. The encoded protein is CASSIDRGRNQPQHF.

This sequence joins TRBV20-1 and TRBJ1-5, with D uncertain. With 3 bases removed from V and 0 bases from J, the gap between germline ends came to 12 bases. The CDR3 totals 15 residues. CDR1 is DFQATT, CDR2 SNEGSKA, per germline (reference sequence). CDR3 coding DNA: TGCAGTGCTAGTATTGGCAGAGGTAGCAATCAGCCCCAGCATTTT. Translating it yields CSASIGRGSNQPQHF.

This clone is a singleton in its sample. The V call is TRBV28, the J call TRBJ2-1; TRBD2 matches 8 bases. Germline values: CDR1 MDHEN, CDR2 SYDVKM. The CDR3 is 16 amino acids. V gave up 6 bases and J gave up 12 bases; unmatched junction bases: 19. The CDR3 here is CASRGATGEAGGGQFF. The CDR3 DNA is TGTGCCAGCAGGGGCGCGACCGGTGAGGCCGGGGGGGGGCAGTTCTTC. Drawing the rest from reference TRBV28 and TRBJ2-1, the complete variable domain is DVKVTQSSRYLVKRTGEKVFLECVQDMDHENMFWYRQDPGLGLRLIYFSYDVKMKEKGDIPEGYSVSREKKERFSLILESASTNQTSMYLCASRGATGEAGGGQFFGPGTRLTVL.

This chain links TRBV11-2 with TRBJ2-7, with D uncertain. Trimming stripped 5 bases from V and 2 bases from J, with 7 bases between. From germline, CDR1 is SGHAT and CDR2 FQNNGV. The CDR3 runs 12 residues. The CDR3: CASSILPYEQYF. The DNA of the CDR3 is TGTGCCAGCAGCATCCTCCCCTACGAGCAGTACTTC. Full variable domain (outside the CDR3, taken from reference TRBV11-2 and TRBJ2-7): EAGVAQSPRYKIIEKRQSVAFWCNPISGHATLYWYQQILGQGPKLLIQFQNNGVVDDSQLPKDRFSAERLKGVDSTLKIQPAKLEDSAVYLCASSILPYEQYFGPGTRLTVT.

V is TRBV7-2 and J is TRBJ2-7, with 7 bases identical to TRBD1. The length of the CDR3 is 15 residues. The germline V gene encodes CDR1 SGHTA and CDR2 FQGNSA. After removal of 4 bases from V and 3 bases from J, the junction contained 9 bases not matched to a gene. The DNA for the CDR3 is TGTGCCAGCAGCTCAAATCCGGGACAGTACTACGAGCAGTACTTC. Translated, it gives CASSSNPGQYYEQYF.

J is TRBJ2-7 and V is TRBV12-3 or TRBV12-4; 11 nucleotides line up with TRBD1. This CDR3 has 13 residues. Trimming took 8 bases from V and 0 from J; bases not matched to a gene: 0. The CDR3 spells CASGTGGSYEQYF. CDR3 nucleotide sequence: TGTGCCAGCGGGACAGGGGGCTCCTACGAGCAGTACTTC.

J is TRBJ1-5 and V is TRBV18, with 11 bases identical to TRBD1. The ends lost 5 bases at V and 4 bases at J; junction bases unmatched: 1. Per germline, CDR1 KGHSH and CDR2 LQKENI. CDR3 size: 14 residues. CDR3 DNA sequence: TGTGCCAGCTCAGGACAGGGGGCAAATCAGCCCCAGCATTTT. As protein: CASSGQGANQPQHF. The full variable domain, rest sourced from reference TRBV18 and TRBJ1-5, is NAGVMQNPRHLVRRRGQEARLRCSPMKGHSHVYWYRQLPEEGLKFMVYLQKENIIDESGMPKERFSAEFPKEGPSILRIQQVVRGDSAAYFCASSGQGANQPQHFGDGTRLSIL.

The rearrangement links TRBV4-2 to TRBJ2-7; 8 bases are a match to TRBD2. From germline, CDR1 is LGHNA and CDR2 YNFKEQ. This CDR3 has 17 residues. With V trimmed by 1 base and J by 2 bases, 10 bases remained unmatched. The CDR3 nucleotides are TGTGCCAGCAGCCAAGGGGACGCGGGAGGCTCCCCCTACGAGCAGTACTTC. Its translation: CASSQGDAGGSPYEQYF.

The rearrangement links TRBV3-1 (or the pseudogene TRBV3-2) to TRBJ1-1; maybe TRBD1 (5 bases). This CDR3 has 14 residues. V lost 2 bases and J lost 1, with 8 bases in between. Germline V lookup: CDR1 LGHDT, CDR2 YNNKEL (reference sequence). As DNA, the CDR3 is TGTGCCAGCAGCCAACGACAGACGAACACTGAAGCTTTCTTT. Translated: CASSQRQTNTEAFF.

This clone has only one observation. The rearrangement joins TRBV7-8 to TRBJ2-3, with no clear D. Germline V gene data show CDR1 as SGHVS and CDR2 as FQNEAQ. Trimming removed 1 base from V and 0 bases from J, with 5 bases in between. This CDR3 has 14 residues. For the CDR3, the DNA is TGTGCCAGCAGCTTAGGGAGTAGCACAGATACGCAGTATTTT. It translates to CASSLGSSTDTQYF.